The sequence of this T cell receptor (beta chain) was determined in a study of blood T cell repertoires in COVID-19. Background on the study: Samples of COVID-19 (acute and convalescent) were obtained from the United States, Italy and Spain. Sample material is recorded as cDNA or gDNA derived from T cells, B-cell-depleted T cells, or PBMCs.

In the authors' workflow: Reference gene primer amplification gave nucleated cell count estimates. The table came from immunoSEQ multiplex PCR; TCRdb's copy has only in-frame clones and leaves some out. The V and J calls and clone size are taken from that table; D and trimming were inferred from the DNA. This table has under 150,000 clones, around four fifths appearing once. The TCR comes from a human donor in a cohort sampled during active COVID-19. The sample was peripheral blood.

The CDR3 DNA reads as TGTGCCAGCAGCCATTACATCCCGGGACAGGGGGCCCCCGGGGAGCTGTTTTTT. Protein: CASSHYIPGQGAPGELFF. The gene calls are TRBV4-2 and TRBJ2-2; 12 positions match TRBD1. V trimming: 3 bases; J trimming: 6 bases; junction bases outside the gene matches: 11. The CDR3 contains 18 residues. Germline-derived CDR1 and CDR2 are LGHNA and YNFKEQ.